The 20 T cell receptor beta chains presented below share a single source sample, sequenced in a study of T cell repertoires in cytomegalovirus infection. The antigens these receptors bind are not known. TCRdb processed the reads anew with MiXCR; each CDR3 protein has one entry. The repertoire holds about 700,000 distinct CDR3 sequences, with around 32% as singletons. The source material was cultured PBMCs, sampled from culture after CMV antigen stimulation. All receptors derive from a human donor in good health (CMV status not recorded). Some clones in this sample may be carry-over from other donors' samples.

The J gene is TRBJ1-6, the V gene TRBV10-3; 11 nucleotides align to TRBD1. After removal of 2 bases from V and 11 bases from J, the junction contained 8 bases not matched to a gene. CDR3 length equals 16 residues. CDR1 and CDR2 from the germline V gene are ENHRY and SYGVKD. The CDR3, as DNA: TGTGCCATCAGTGAGCCTGGGACAGGGGGTGCGACACCCCTCCACTTT. Protein sequence: CAISEPGTGGATPLHF.

The rearrangement joins TRBV7-9 to TRBJ2-6; 9 bases map to TRBD1. V was pared by 4 bases and J by 3 bases, with 1 base of the junction left unmatched. The CDR3 loop spans 15 amino acids. Germline V gives CDR1 SEHNR, CDR2 FQNEAQ (reference sequence). DNA for the CDR3: TGTGCCAGCAGCTGGGACAGGGTTGGGGCCAACGTCCTGACTTTC. Residues: CASSWDRVGANVLTF.

Details on this clonotype: Likely a read error: the CDR3 ends without its conserved phenylalanine or tryptophan. The chain has TRBV12-3 or TRBV12-4 and TRBJ2-7; D is uncertain. V lost 6 bases and J 3 bases, leaving 9 bases between the germline ends. This CDR3 spans 12 amino acids. CDR3 coding DNA: TGTGCCAGCAGCGTTAATCTCTACGAGCAGTACTCC. Its translation is CASSVNLYEQYS.

The table lists this clonotype with a few counts. The chain recombines TRBV28 with TRBJ2-5; TRBD1 or TRBD2 may be the D gene (5 bases each). This CDR3 spans 16 amino acids. With 6 bases removed from V and 2 bases from J, the gap between germline ends came to 19 bases. Germline V gene data show CDR1 as MDHEN and CDR2 as SYDVKM. The CDR3 is CASSLKTAVGQETQYF. CDR3 in DNA: TGTGCCAGCAGCTTAAAGACAGCGGTGGGTCAAGAGACCCAGTACTTC.

Many counts were recorded for this clonotype. The V call is TRBV7-8, the J call TRBJ2-5; 9 bases map to TRBD1. This CDR3 spans 19 amino acids. Germline-derived CDR1 and CDR2 are SGHVS and FQNEAQ. V trimming: 0 bases; J trimming: 3 bases; junction bases outside the gene matches: 14. The CDR3 DNA sequence: TGTGCCAGCAGCTTAGCGCGTATCTCCGGGACAGGGAGAAAAGAGACCCAGTACTTC. The encoded protein is CASSLARISGTGRKETQYF.

This clonotype turned up a few times. The V and J genes are TRBV6-1 and TRBJ2-1, with D hard to call. CDR3 size: 15 residues. The V end lost 4 bases, the J end lost 5 bases, and 15 bases lay between the germline ends. The V gene's germline CDR1 is MNHNS and CDR2 SASEGT. The CDR3 loop is CASSVGPGLDNEQFF. The CDR3 DNA is TGTGCCAGCAGTGTAGGCCCGGGCCTAGACAATGAGCAGTTCTTC.

The rearrangement joins TRBV28 to TRBJ1-5; a possible D gene is TRBD1 (6 bases). The germline V and J ends were trimmed by 6 bases and 1 base, with 16 bases remaining between them. Germline CDR1 is MDHEN and CDR2 is SYDVKM. This CDR3 region has 16 residues. CDR3 sequence: CASSPGGTGSNQPQHF. CDR3 in DNA: TGTGCCAGCAGCCCCGGGGGCACGGGGAGCAATCAGCCCCAGCATTTT.

The CDR3 DNA follows: TGTGCCAGCAGCTTAGTAGACAGGAATAAACAAGAGACCCAGTACTTC. Translation: CASSLVDRNKQETQYF. The V and J genes are TRBV7-2 and TRBJ2-5, with D possibly being TRBD1 (6 bases). Trimming shortened V by 1 base and J by 2 bases, and 14 bases separated the two germline ends. The CDR3 contains 16 residues. The germline V gene encodes CDR1 SGHTA and CDR2 FQGNSA.

Ten or more counts support this clonotype. This chain uses TRBV7-2 with TRBJ1-3; the D gene is possibly TRBD1 (6 bases). V was trimmed by 5 bases and J by 3 bases, leaving 17 bases between them. Germline V gene data show CDR1 as SGHTA and CDR2 as FQGNSA. The CDR3 loop spans 16 amino acids. In DNA form, the CDR3 reads TGTGCCAGCAGCCTACTACCGGGACACCATGGAAACACCATATATTTT. Amino acid sequence: CASSLLPGHHGNTIYF.

The chain employs TRBV7-6 and TRBJ2-5; weak D call: TRBD2 (6 bases). This CDR3 is built from 15 residues. Per germline, CDR1 SGHVS and CDR2 FNYEAQ. V gave up 7 bases and J gave up 2 bases, with 17 bases separating them. CDR3 sequence (DNA): TGTGCCAGCACCCAACCGGGGGTTCCGCAAGAGACCCAGTACTTC. This encodes CASTQPGVPQETQYF.

The chain recombines TRBV7-9 with TRBJ2-1; 7 nucleotides align to TRBD1. V was pared by 6 bases and J by 4 bases, with 6 bases of the junction left unmatched. Germline values: CDR1 SEHNR, CDR2 FQNEAQ (reference sequence). CDR3 length: 14 amino acids. Here the CDR3 DNA reads TGTGCCAGCAGTTACGACAGGGAATACAATGAGCAGTTCTTC. This codes for CASSYDREYNEQFF.

The chain's CDR3 is CASRRVPENTEAFF. CDR3 sequence (DNA): TGTGCCAGCAGAAGGGTTCCGGAGAACACTGAAGCTTTCTTT. V usage is TRBV28 and J usage is TRBJ1-1, with D hard to call. Germline CDR1 and CDR2: MDHEN and SYDVKM. Trimming took off 6 bases at V and 1 base at J, with 12 bases between the two ends. This CDR3 has 14 residues.

The chain recombines TRBV11-3 with TRBJ2-2; 9 bases line up with TRBD1. Per germline, CDR1 SGHNT and CDR2 YENEEA. This CDR3 has 15 residues. The V and J ends lost 3 bases and 5 bases, in that order; junction bases with no gene match: 4. The CDR3 is CASSFGTGFTGELFF. For the CDR3, the DNA is TGTGCCAGCAGCTTTGGGACAGGGTTTACCGGGGAGCTGTTTTTT.

In the case of this clonotype: One end of the junction varies from germline; a read error may be responsible. The V call is TRBV11-2, the J call TRBJ2-7; D is ambiguous. This CDR3 has 11 amino acids. Germline CDR1 SGHAT, CDR2 FQNNGV. CDR3 bases: TGTGTCAGCAGCTCCCAGTACGAGCAGTACTTC. As protein: CVSSSQYEQYF.

This clonotype was seen a few times. The chain has TRBV5-1 and TRBJ2-3, with D possibly being TRBD1 (5 bases). Trimming took off 4 bases at V and 1 base at J, with 19 bases between the two ends. Looked up from germline, CDR1 is SGHRS and CDR2 is YFSETQ. This CDR3 region has 17 residues. CDR3 protein: CASSPDRATLGTDTQYF. CDR3 sequence (DNA): TGCGCCAGCAGCCCTGACAGAGCTACTTTGGGCACAGATACGCAGTATTTT. Filled out from reference TRBV5-1 and TRBJ2-3, the complete variable domain reads KAGVTQTPRYLIKTRGQQVTLSCSPISGHRSVSWYQQTPGQGLQFLFEYFSETQRNKGNFPGRFSGRQFSNSRSEMNVSTLELGDSALYLCASSPDRATLGTDTQYFGPGTRLTVL.

This clonotype was found a few times. V and J are TRBV20-1 and TRBJ2-3; 9 positions match TRBD2. V lost 6 bases to trimming and J lost 1 base; unmatched junction nucleotides: 17. This CDR3 is built from 18 residues. Germline CDR1 and CDR2: DFQATT and SNEGSKA (reference sequence). CDR3 bases: TGCAGTGCCCGACCCCTAAGCGGGGGGCGGGACGGCACAGATACGCAGTATTTT. Residues: CSARPLSGGRDGTDTQYF.

This chain connects TRBV20-1 to TRBJ2-3; 16 bases are shared with TRBD2. This CDR3 is 17 amino acids long. V dropped 1 base and J dropped 6; count of bases not matched to a gene: 7. Germline V gene data show CDR1 as DFQATT and CDR2 as SNEGSKA (reference sequence). CDR3 coding DNA: TGCAGTGCTAGAGTGGGGACTAGCGGGGGGGCGGGGGATACGCAGTATTTT. Translated: CSARVGTSGGAGDTQYF.

The chain recombines TRBV2 with TRBJ1-2; D unclear. Trimming cost V 7 bases and J 6 bases, with 12 bases left between them. Germline CDR1 reads SNHLY; CDR2 reads FYNNEI. CDR3 length equals 12 residues. CDR3 nucleotide sequence: TGTGCCAGCACCCTGGACGGAGATGGCTACACCTTC. Translating gives CASTLDGDGYTF.

This sequence joins TRBV7-6 and TRBJ2-1; TRBD1 agrees at 7 bases. Germline V gene data show CDR1 as SGHVS and CDR2 as FNYEAQ. CDR3 size: 15 residues. Trimming at V came to 5 bases and at J to 3 bases, leaving 7 bases not matched to a gene. This chain's CDR3 is CASSRPGTDYNEQFF. As DNA, the CDR3 is TGTGCCAGCAGCAGACCCGGGACAGACTACAATGAGCAGTTCTTC.

This clonotype was seen only a few times. The chain couples TRBV25-1 to TRBJ1-1; D perhaps matches TRBD1 (5 bases). The CDR3 totals 12 residues. CDR1 MGHDK and CDR2 SYGVNS come from the germline V gene. The germline V and J ends were trimmed by 4 bases and 4 bases, with 7 bases remaining between them. CDR3 coding DNA: TGTGCCAGCAGTGTAGGGGCCACTGAAGCTTTCTTT. Protein product: CASSVGATEAFF.